This paragraph covers one T cell receptor (beta chain) sequence. Antigen: not known. The PCR contained 60 Vbeta and 13 Jbeta primers. Using immunoSEQ multiplex PCR, the repertoire was profiled, and TCRdb retains in-frame clones only, with some absent. The repertoire holds about 130,000 clones, with about 80% as singletons. V was cut by 1 base and J by 0 bases, with 11 bases left in between. The length of the CDR3 is 16 residues. Germline V gene lookup returns CDR1 SEHNR and CDR2 FQNEAQ (reference sequence). The entry originates in a study of cytomegalovirus exposure and HLA in healthy donors. Notes on the study in general: Relative to the roughly 690-donor mean, N-insertions were reportedly fewer in an Asian-associated ancestry cluster in a later analysis. It has been reported that TCR beta sequences accurately predicted the HLA-A and HLA-B alleles of most subjects.

The sample was PBMCs. The sequence derives from a boy between 2 and 10 years old in good health and CMV-seronegative. The rearrangement joins TRBV7-9 to TRBJ2-3, with a possible D match to TRBD2 (5 bases). The CDR3 reads CASSLEGRTSTDTQYF. CDR3 bases: TGTGCCAGCAGCTTAGAGGGCAGGACTAGCACAGATACGCAGTATTTT.